This T cell receptor beta chain was found in a study of cytomegalovirus exposure and HLA in healthy donors. On the study more broadly: About 80 million unique TCRs from HLA-typed donors were held in an early data release.

The PCR made use of 60 Vbeta and 13 Jbeta primers. TCRdb's copy holds only in-frame clones and misses some; the assay was immunoSEQ multiplex PCR. The repertoire includes 97,000 or so clones, approximately 64% of them detected once, and less than 5% sits in the top ten. There are a few counts of this clone. Its antigen is currently unknown. The CDR3 covers 13 residues. Germline V gives CDR1 SQVTM, CDR2 ANQGSEA. V was clipped by 7 bases and J by 4 bases; unmatched bases: 7. Study conclusions and caveats: Some public TCRs appeared in many individuals, while most sequences were rare. Sequencing likely produced, as an artifact, a cluster of highly shared sequence variants. Accounts indicate the classifier identified cytomegalovirus status with strong specificity and sensitivity.

The gene calls are TRBV29-1 and TRBJ2-7; 10 positions agree with TRBD2. The sample was PBMCs. This clonotype originated in a human donor in good health. CDR3 nucleotides: TGCAGCGCAAAAACGACTAGCGGGTACGAGCAGTACTTC. It specifies CSAKTTSGYEQYF.